Sequencing of this T cell receptor (beta chain) was carried out in a study of vaccination effects on CD4 cells after COVID-19. Some clones are missing from TCRdb's copy, which holds only in-frame ones; the method was immunoSEQ multiplex PCR. The sample holds about 63,000 clones, roughly 76% seen once. Antigen-specific CD4+ T cells were first expanded with viral peptide pools by the ViraFEST assay and only then sequenced. Culture proceeded for about ten days, and CD4+ T cells were then isolated. Vaccinated recipients, who were negative for nucleocapsid antibodies, had no history of SARS-CoV-2 infection. In regard to this clone: Its specificity is unknown.

The sequencing here drew on CD4+ T cells from PBMCs cultured with HCoV-OC43 spike peptides, taken before COVID-19 vaccination. Subset noted: HCoV-OC43 spike overlapping peptide pool stimulation. The receptor comes from a human donor who received a COVID-19 vaccine.

CDR3 amino acids: CASSLKRGGPGELFF. The CDR3 nucleotides are TGTGCCAGCAGCCTAAAGCGGGGGGGCCCCGGGGAGCTGTTTTTT. The chain employs TRBV7-8 and TRBJ2-2; TRBD2 aligns across 10 bases. V shed 5 bases, J shed 6 bases, and the junction held 6 bases outside the gene matches. CDR3 length: 15 amino acids. Germline V CDR1 and CDR2: SGHVS, FQNEAQ.